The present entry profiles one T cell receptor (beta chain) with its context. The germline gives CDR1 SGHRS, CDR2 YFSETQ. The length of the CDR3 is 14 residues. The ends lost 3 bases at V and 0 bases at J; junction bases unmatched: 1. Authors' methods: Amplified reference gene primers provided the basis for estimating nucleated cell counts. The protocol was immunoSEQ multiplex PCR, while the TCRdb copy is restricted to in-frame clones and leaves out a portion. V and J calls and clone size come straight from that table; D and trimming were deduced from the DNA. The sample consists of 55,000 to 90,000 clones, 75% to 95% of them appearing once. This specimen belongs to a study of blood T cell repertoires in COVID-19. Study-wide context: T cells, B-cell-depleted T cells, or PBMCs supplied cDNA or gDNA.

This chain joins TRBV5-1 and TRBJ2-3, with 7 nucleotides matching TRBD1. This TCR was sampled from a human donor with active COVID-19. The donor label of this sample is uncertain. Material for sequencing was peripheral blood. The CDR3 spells CASSSTGSTDTQYF. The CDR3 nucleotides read TGCGCCAGCAGCTCGACAGGGAGCACAGATACGCAGTATTTT.